Each of the 23 T cell receptor beta chains below was sequenced from the same sample in a study of T cells in Graves' hyperthyroidism and ophthalmopathy. The investigators amplified TCR beta CDR3 regions from RNA transcripts. In the first-round RT-PCR of the TCR CDR3, the HTBI primer set was used. Via MiXCR, TCRdb re-called the multiplex PCR reads, giving one row per CDR3 protein. The table shows some 440,000 distinct CDR3 sequences, with around 14% occurring only once. Sequencing was done on a sample of blood. The receptors come from a woman aged 18 to 35 with Graves' hyperthyroidism.

A few counts support this clonotype. This rearrangement joins TRBV12-3 or TRBV12-4 to TRBJ1-1; 7 bases line up with TRBD1. The CDR3 loop spans 14 amino acids. After removal of 8 bases from V and 5 bases from J, the junction contained 11 bases not matched to a gene. The CDR3 DNA reads TGTGCCAGCGGCTCCCGCGAGGGGGCAACTGAAGCTTTCTTT. Protein: CASGSREGATEAFF.

In this sample, this clonotype turned up many times. This chain connects TRBV7-8 to TRBJ1-1, with D hard to call. The CDR3 length is 16 residues. V was pared by 5 bases and J by 2 bases, with 18 bases between. The V gene's germline CDR1 is SGHVS and CDR2 FQNEAQ. CDR3 DNA: TGTGCCAGCAGCCCACTCTTTGGCAATTACAACACTGAAGCTTTCTTT. Translation gives CASSPLFGNYNTEAFF.

This clonotype was counted only a few times. The rearrangement joins TRBV6-2 or TRBV6-3 to TRBJ1-1, with D unclear. The CDR3 runs to 14 residues. The germline V gene has CDR1 MNHEY and CDR2 SVGEGT. V was cut by 6 bases and J by 4 bases, with 15 bases left in between. CDR3 sequence (DNA): TGTGCCAGCAGGCCGGAGCTACTTGGCACTGAAGCTTTCTTT. Translation gives CASRPELLGTEAFF.

This clonotype was observed a few times. The V and J genes are TRBV7-9 and TRBJ2-7; 7 bases map to TRBD2. Losses at the gene ends were 1 base for V and 7 bases for J; bases not matched to a gene: 7. Germline loops: CDR1 SEHNR, CDR2 FQNEAQ (reference sequence). This CDR3 is built from 14 residues. The CDR3 reads CASSLGGGEREQYF. In nucleotides, the CDR3 is TGTGCCAGCAGCTTAGGGGGAGGGGAGCGGGAGCAGTACTTC.

This clonotype was recorded many times. This sequence joins TRBV29-1 and TRBJ2-3; 13 bases align to TRBD2. V was pared by 6 bases and J by 2 bases, with 5 bases of the junction left unmatched. The CDR3 covers 15 residues. The V gene's germline CDR1 is SQVTM and CDR2 ANQGSEA. The CDR3: CSVGLAGAPTDTQYF. The CDR3, as DNA: TGCAGCGTCGGACTAGCGGGAGCCCCCACAGATACGCAGTATTTT.

This clonotype was found a few times. This CDR3 is CASSERGAGGNNEQFF. In DNA form, the CDR3 reads TGCGCCAGCAGTGAGCGGGGTGCGGGGGGGAACAATGAGCAGTTCTTC. This chain links TRBV10-2 with TRBJ2-1; 9 bases are a match to TRBD2. This CDR3 contains 16 residues. Germline trimming cut 2 bases from V and 5 bases from J; bases unmatched to any gene: 7. The germline V gene has CDR1 WSHSY and CDR2 SAAADI.

In its sample, this clonotype was seen many times. This CDR3 reads CASNRDSQETQYF. DNA for the CDR3: TGTGCCAGCAACCGGGACAGTCAAGAGACCCAGTACTTC. The chain recombines TRBV2 with TRBJ2-5; 7 positions agree with TRBD1. Trimming removed 7 bases from V and 2 bases from J; junction bases left unmatched: 4. Germline V gene data show CDR1 as SNHLY and CDR2 as FYNNEI. The length of the CDR3 is 13 residues.

This clonotype has just a few counts. The chain joins TRBV6-1 to TRBJ2-3, with 7 nucleotides matching TRBD1. Germline assignment: CDR1 MNHNS and CDR2 SASEGT. With 4 bases clipped from V and 3 bases from J, the junction kept 10 bases outside the gene matches. This CDR3 region has 16 residues. CDR3 sequence: CASSGRDSWGTDTQYF. CDR3 coding DNA: TGTGCCAGCAGTGGCCGGGACAGTTGGGGTACAGATACGCAGTATTTT.

The gene calls are TRBV6-2 or TRBV6-3 and TRBJ1-5, with D maybe TRBD1 (5 bases). In germline, CDR1 is MNHEY, CDR2 SVGEGT. This CDR3 has 13 amino acids. V was clipped by 9 bases and J by 7 bases, with 16 bases between them. CDR3 nucleotides: TGTGCCAGTTCCAGGGAGATTGGCCAGCCCCAGCATTTT. Its protein product is CASSREIGQPQHF.

This clonotype was observed at least ten times. This chain uses TRBV2 with TRBJ2-1, with 9 bases aligning to TRBD2. J lost 8 bases, V lost 5 bases, and 13 bases had no gene match. Germline loops: CDR1 SNHLY, CDR2 FYNNEI. CDR3 length equals 16 residues. CDR3 residues: CASSPPTAGGPDEQFF. The CDR3 nucleotides are TGTGCCAGCAGTCCCCCCACTGCGGGGGGGCCCGATGAGCAGTTCTTC.

This clonotype was counted ten times or more. CDR3 DNA sequence: TGTGCCAGCAGCAAACGGGGACAGTTGAATCAGCCCCAGCATTTT. Protein: CASSKRGQLNQPQHF. The chain recombines TRBV12-3 or TRBV12-4 with TRBJ1-5; TRBD1 matches 7 bases. V was clipped by 6 bases and J by 4 bases; unmatched bases: 9. The CDR3 has 15 residues.

This clonotype was observed at least ten times. The V call is TRBV20-1, the J call TRBJ1-3; D is uncertain. Germline V gene data show CDR1 as DFQATT and CDR2 as SNEGSKA (reference sequence). The V end lost 0 bases, the J end lost 2 bases, and 8 bases lay between the germline ends. The CDR3 runs to 14 residues. The CDR3 protein is CSAREGSAGNTIYF. DNA for the CDR3: TGCAGTGCTAGAGAGGGATCCGCTGGAAACACCATATATTTT.

Many counts were recorded for this clonotype. The J gene is TRBJ1-5, the V gene TRBV19, with 8 positions matching TRBD1. The trim removed 4 bases at V and 0 bases at J, leaving 11 bases unmatched. Germline-derived CDR1 and CDR2 are LNHDA and SQIVND (reference sequence). The CDR3 has 18 amino acids. CDR3 DNA sequence: TGTGCCAGTAGTACCCTTCGGACAGGGACAGCTAGCAATCAGCCCCAGCATTTT. This codes for CASSTLRTGTASNQPQHF.

This clonotype has only a few counts. V is TRBV2 and J is TRBJ2-7, with D unclear. The CDR3 runs 11 residues. V shed 5 bases and J shed 6 bases, with 8 bases lying between them. Germline V CDR1 and CDR2: SNHLY, FYNNEI. The CDR3 DNA sequence: TGTGCCAGCAGTTATAAAGTCGAGCAGTACTTC. Translating gives CASSYKVEQYF.

The chain couples TRBV29-1 to TRBJ2-5, with 7 nucleotides matching TRBD2. The CDR3 is made up of 16 amino acids. The germline V gene encodes CDR1 SQVTM and CDR2 ANQGSEA. Germline trimming cut 8 bases from V and 4 bases from J; bases unmatched to any gene: 19. CDR3 region: CSSARLVGGRGETQYF. The CDR3 coding sequence is TGCAGCTCGGCCCGACTCGTGGGTGGGAGGGGAGAGACCCAGTACTTC.

This clonotype was seen many times. The rearrangement uses TRBV3-1 and TRBJ2-3; D possibly matches TRBD1 or TRBD2 (5 bases each). Germline V gives CDR1 LGHDT, CDR2 YNNKEL (reference sequence). Deletions cut 3 bases from V and 2 bases from J, with 15 bases between. CDR3 length: 16 amino acids. The CDR3 protein is CASSHKPGPPTDTQYF. CDR3 DNA: TGTGCCAGCAGCCATAAACCGGGACCCCCCACAGATACGCAGTATTTT.

At least ten counts were recorded for this clonotype. CDR3 sequence reads: CASSLIAGPYNEQFF. The CDR3 nucleotides are TGTGCCAGCAGTCTAATAGCGGGACCGTACAATGAGCAGTTCTTC. The V gene is TRBV6-2 or TRBV6-3, the J gene TRBJ2-1; 8 bases are a match to TRBD2. V trimming: 5 bases; J trimming: 4 bases; junction bases outside the gene matches: 7. Germline loops: CDR1 MNHEY, CDR2 SVGEGT. CDR3 length: 15 residues.

This clonotype was recorded at least ten times. V and J are TRBV28 and TRBJ2-7, with D perhaps matching TRBD2 (7 bases). Germline lookup yields CDR1 MDHEN and CDR2 SYDVKM. This CDR3 region has 15 residues. The germline V and J ends were trimmed by 2 bases and 3 bases, with 14 bases remaining between them. This chain's CDR3 is CASSLGGRQVYEQYF. The DNA for the CDR3 is TGTGCCAGCAGTTTAGGCGGGAGACAGGTCTACGAGCAGTACTTC.

This clonotype appeared many times. The chain recombines TRBV6-1 with TRBJ2-2, with D unclear. The CDR3 runs 16 residues. The germline gives CDR1 MNHNS, CDR2 SASEGT. V gave up 6 bases and J gave up 0 bases, with 14 bases separating them. The CDR3, as DNA: TGTGCCAGCAGGGGCTATGATGGCGCGAACACCGGGGAGCTGTTTTTT. Amino acids: CASRGYDGANTGELFF.

This clonotype was observed many times. This chain links TRBV12-3 or TRBV12-4 with TRBJ2-5; no reliable D call. V was shortened by 5 bases and J by 1 base, with 11 bases between the two germline ends. This CDR3 has 14 amino acids. The CDR3 reads CASSPRRTQETQYF. For the CDR3, the DNA is TGTGCCAGCAGTCCTAGGCGGACCCAAGAGACCCAGTACTTC.

This chain links TRBV4-2 with TRBJ2-3; 9 bases are shared with TRBD2. This CDR3 is built from 16 residues. Germline loops: CDR1 LGHNA, CDR2 YNFKEQ. V lost 2 bases and J lost 1; bases outside the gene matches: 4. CDR3 bases: TGTGCCAGCAGCCAATCGGCGGGGGGGGGCACAGATACGCAGTATTTT. Translation gives CASSQSAGGGTDTQYF.

CDR3 sequence: CSVSGTGRNTDTQYF. CDR3 in DNA: TGCAGCGTTTCCGGGACAGGGCGAAACACAGATACGCAGTATTTT. The J gene is TRBJ2-3, the V gene TRBV29-1; 9 bases line up with TRBD1. CDR1 and CDR2 from the germline V gene are SQVTM and ANQGSEA. The ends lost 5 bases at V and 2 bases at J; junction bases unmatched: 8. The CDR3 totals 15 residues.

As for this clonotype: In this CDR3 the conserved last residue, phenylalanine or tryptophan, is missing, so a read error is likely. This chain connects TRBV6-1 to TRBJ2-1; the match to TRBD1 covers 7 bases. The CDR3 has 15 residues. Germline V lookup: CDR1 MNHNS, CDR2 SASEGT. Trimming cost V 6 bases and J 6 bases; bases outside gene matches: 11. The CDR3 DNA reads TGTGCCAGCAGCGCCCGATGGGGACAGAGCAATGAGCAGTTCCTC. Translated: CASSARWGQSNEQFL.